Below, 24 T cell receptor beta chains from the same sample are listed, as sequenced in a study of T-cell memory formation after mild COVID-19. A single record per CDR3 protein comes from TCRdb applying MiXCR to the 5' RACE reads. This table holds roughly 86,000 distinct CDR3 sequences, approximately 13% found once. Material for sequencing was PBMCs or a T cell subset sorted from them (not recorded which). Receptors were obtained from an adult woman who had mild COVID-19 (a few samples of this study predate the infection). Cell type and time point are not known.

This clonotype was recorded a few times. The chain links TRBV24-1 to TRBJ2-2, with a tentative D call TRBD1 (6 bases). The CDR3 runs to 16 residues. Germline CDR1 KGHDR, CDR2 SFDVKD. The V end was cut by 4 bases, the J end by 4 bases, with 15 bases between. As DNA, the CDR3 is TGTGCCACCAGTGACACACACAGGGCCCGCACCGGGGAGCTGTTTTTT. Encoded protein: CATSDTHRARTGELFF.

This clonotype showed up just a few times. This chain links TRBV19 with TRBJ2-1, with D perhaps matching TRBD2 (6 bases). V lost 2 bases and J lost 5, with 16 bases in between. The CDR3 has 16 amino acids. Germline V lookup: CDR1 LNHDA, CDR2 SQIVND (reference sequence). The CDR3 loop is CASSISPGVGDNEQFF. The DNA of the CDR3 is TGTGCCAGTAGTATATCACCGGGAGTTGGGGACAATGAGCAGTTCTTC.

CDR3 residues: CASRPPGTVYGYTF. The DNA of the CDR3 is TGTGCCAGCAGACCACCCGGGACGGTTTACGGCTACACCTTC. The chain employs TRBV6-5 and TRBJ1-2; tentative D call: TRBD1 (5 bases). CDR1 and CDR2 (germline): MNHEY, SVGAGI. This CDR3 has 14 amino acids. V was clipped by 6 bases and J by 8 bases, with 19 bases between them.

In its sample, this clonotype was seen a few times. The rearrangement links TRBV7-9 to TRBJ2-7; a weak D match, TRBD2 (5 bases). V lost 0 bases and J 5 bases, leaving 14 bases between the germline ends. The CDR3 runs to 15 residues. In germline, CDR1 is SEHNR, CDR2 FQNEAQ (reference sequence). The CDR3 protein is CASSLAPRVLDEQYF. The CDR3 region has the DNA TGTGCCAGCAGCTTAGCGCCGCGGGTCCTCGACGAGCAGTACTTC.

This clonotype came up a few times. The V gene is TRBV6-6, the J gene TRBJ2-7; D not certain. The length of the CDR3 is 11 residues. Germline V gene data show CDR1 as MNHNY and CDR2 as SVGAGI (reference sequence). V was shortened by 7 bases and J by 3 bases, with 7 bases between the two germline ends. CDR3 amino acids: CASTWDYEQYF. The CDR3 DNA reads TGTGCCAGCACTTGGGACTACGAGCAGTACTTC.

This clonotype came up a few times. V usage is TRBV15 and J usage is TRBJ2-3, with TRBD2 as a possible D gene (6 bases). The CDR3 spans 17 residues. V lost 1 base and J lost 2, with 16 bases in between. Looked up from germline, CDR1 is LNHNV and CDR2 is YYDKDF (reference sequence). CDR3 loop: CATSRGQGARDTDTQYF. CDR3 bases: TGTGCCACCAGCAGAGGGCAAGGGGCGCGGGACACAGATACGCAGTATTTT. Full variable domain (outside the CDR3, taken from reference TRBV15 and TRBJ2-3): DAMVIQNPRYQVTQFGKPVTLSCSQTLNHNVMYWYQQKSSQAPKLLFHYYDKDFNNEADTPDNFQSRRPNTSFCFLDIRSPGLGDTAMYLCATSRGQGARDTDTQYFGPGTRLTVL.

In its sample, this clonotype was seen a few times. The rearrangement joins TRBV25-1 to TRBJ1-4; TRBD1 might be the D (5 bases). The CDR3 is 12 residues long. Deletions cut 8 bases from V and 8 bases from J, with 12 bases between. CDR1 and CDR2 (germline): MGHDK, SYGVNS. CDR3 region: CASLGGAEKLFF. The CDR3 bases are TGTGCCAGCCTAGGAGGGGCGGAAAAACTGTTTTTT.

The V call is TRBV29-1, the J call TRBJ2-7; 10 bases line up with TRBD1. The CDR3 spans 15 residues. Germline values: CDR1 SQVTM, CDR2 ANQGSEA. V gave up 2 bases and J gave up 3 bases; unmatched junction bases: 7. The CDR3 loop reads CSVEKPGQGYYEQYF. The CDR3, as DNA: TGCAGCGTTGAAAAGCCGGGACAGGGGTACTACGAGCAGTACTTC.

V and J are TRBV4-3 and TRBJ2-7; possible D gene TRBD2, 5 bases. Germline CDR1 reads LGHNA; CDR2 reads YSLEER. The V end lost 0 bases, the J end lost 7 bases, and 10 bases lay between the germline ends. CDR3 size: 13 residues. CDR3 nucleotides: TGCGCCAGCAGCCAAGATCTAGCAAGGGAGCAGTACTTC. It specifies CASSQDLAREQYF.

The chain has TRBV7-3 and TRBJ2-3; 11 bases align to TRBD2. In germline, CDR1 is SGHTA, CDR2 FQGTGA. This CDR3 comprises 15 residues. Trimming took 5 bases from V and 6 from J; bases not matched to a gene: 7. CDR3 nucleotides: TGTGCCAGCAGCCCGCTAGCGGGAGGAGCGGATACGCAGTATTTT. Its translation: CASSPLAGGADTQYF.

This chain connects TRBV5-1 to TRBJ2-3, with 9 bases that match TRBD2. V lost 0 bases to trimming and J lost 3 bases; unmatched junction nucleotides: 2. CDR1 SGHRS and CDR2 YFSETQ come from the germline V gene. The CDR3 is 15 residues long. Here the CDR3 reads CASSLDSGGTDTQYF. CDR3 bases: TGCGCCAGCAGCTTGGACAGCGGGGGGACAGATACGCAGTATTTT.

The chain carries TRBV7-9 and TRBJ2-3; 9 bases map to TRBD2. CDR3 length: 15 amino acids. V dropped 6 bases and J dropped 6; count of bases not matched to a gene: 10. Germline lookup yields CDR1 SEHNR and CDR2 FQNEAQ (reference sequence). In DNA, the CDR3 is TGTGCCAGCAGGATCGCGGGAGGGACCGAGGATACGCAGTATTTT. Encoded protein: CASRIAGGTEDTQYF.

In its sample, this clonotype was seen many times. The J gene is TRBJ2-1, the V gene TRBV25-1; D is perhaps TRBD1 (7 bases). The CDR3 contains 15 residues. CDR1 and CDR2 (germline): MGHDK, SYGVNS. Trimming cost V 3 bases and J 3 bases, with 12 bases left between them. CDR3 DNA sequence: TGTGCCAGCAGTGACCCAGGGGGGCTCTACAATGAGCAGTTCTTC. It yields the protein CASSDPGGLYNEQFF.

The chain carries TRBV7-2 and TRBJ2-2; 7 positions match TRBD2. The CDR3 runs to 14 residues. Germline CDR1 and CDR2: SGHTA and FQGNSA. V lost 11 bases, J lost 4 bases, and 10 bases stayed unmatched. CDR3 amino acids: CAGRETWGTGELFF. The CDR3 DNA reads as TGTGCCGGGAGGGAGACCTGGGGCACCGGGGAGCTGTTTTTT.

This chain links TRBV20-1 with TRBJ2-7; maybe TRBD2 (6 bases). V was cut by 6 bases and J by 4 bases, with 19 bases left in between. This CDR3 region has 14 residues. The germline V gene encodes CDR1 DFQATT and CDR2 SNEGSKA (reference sequence). The CDR3 loop is CSAMNPASGYEQYF. The CDR3 nucleotides are TGCAGTGCGATGAACCCGGCGAGCGGGTACGAGCAGTACTTC.

In its sample, this clonotype was seen many times. V is TRBV27 and J is TRBJ1-4; D not certain. Trimming pared 5 bases from V and 8 bases from J, leaving 15 bases between. CDR1 MNHEY and CDR2 SMNVEV come from the germline V gene (reference sequence). This CDR3 has 14 residues. Written as DNA, the CDR3 is TGTGCCAGCAGTCCCCTGTTGATGGCGGAAAAACTGTTTTTT. Translation: CASSPLLMAEKLFF.

This clonotype appeared a few times. The chain links TRBV6-5 to TRBJ2-3, with TRBD2 as a possible D gene (5 bases). This CDR3 has 15 amino acids. Trimming shortened V by 2 bases and J by 4 bases, and 13 bases separated the two germline ends. CDR1 is MNHEY and CDR2 is SVGAGI in the germline V gene. CDR3 DNA sequence: TGTGCCAGCAGTTACCTAGCAAGCGGCGCAGATACGCAGTATTTT. This codes for CASSYLASGADTQYF.

There are a few counts of this clonotype. The rearrangement joins TRBV5-5 to TRBJ2-7; D uncertain. V was clipped by 0 bases and J by 5 bases, with 9 bases between them. The CDR3 contains 13 residues. Germline V gene lookup returns CDR1 SGHKS and CDR2 YYEKEE (reference sequence). The CDR3 region is CASSLAGGNEQYF. Written as DNA, the CDR3 is TGTGCCAGCAGCTTGGCCGGTGGCAACGAGCAGTACTTC. Full variable domain (rest looked up from reference TRBV5-5 and TRBJ2-7): DAGVTQSPTHLIKTRGQQVTLRCSPISGHKSVSWYQQVLGQGPQFIFQYYEKEERGRGNFPDRFSARQFPNYSSELNVNALLLGDSALYLCASSLAGGNEQYFGPGTRLTVT.

This clonotype appeared a few times. V and J are TRBV6-6 and TRBJ2-5, with TRBD2 identical over 8 bases. Germline V CDR1 and CDR2: MNHNY, SVGAGI (reference sequence). This CDR3 region has 13 residues. The trim removed 5 bases at V and 5 bases at J, leaving 4 bases unmatched. In DNA form, the CDR3 reads TGTGCCAGCAGTGTCCGACTAGCGGAGACCCAGTACTTC. Translating gives CASSVRLAETQYF.

This clonotype was detected only a few times. The CDR3 DNA follows: TGTGCCAGCAGCCACGAGGAGTTTAGAAGAAACACCATATATTTT. It codes for CASSHEEFRRNTIYF. The chain uses TRBV3-1 and TRBJ1-3; no firm D call. Germline CDR1 and CDR2: LGHDT and YNNKEL (reference sequence). Trimming stripped 3 bases from V and 5 bases from J, with 14 bases between. This CDR3 comprises 15 residues.

This clonotype was seen a few times. The chain recombines TRBV20-1 with TRBJ2-2; TRBD2 agrees at 10 bases. The CDR3 is made up of 18 amino acids. The ends lost 6 bases at V and 3 bases at J; junction bases unmatched: 16. CDR1 is DFQATT and CDR2 is SNEGSKA in the germline V gene (reference sequence). In nucleotides, the CDR3 is TGCAGTGCCGTACCGGGACTAGCGCCCCGGGGGCACACCGGGGAGCTGTTTTTT. It is translated as CSAVPGLAPRGHTGELFF.

There are a few counts of this clonotype. The gene calls are TRBV29-1 and TRBJ2-7; 9 positions match TRBD1. J lost 5 bases, V lost 7 bases, and 6 bases had no gene match. This CDR3 comprises 12 residues. Looked up from germline, CDR1 is SQVTM and CDR2 is ANQGSEA. In DNA, the CDR3 is TGCAGCGCCGTGGGGACAGGGCACGAGCAGTACTTC. As protein: CSAVGTGHEQYF.

This clonotype was observed many times. The gene calls are TRBV20-1 and TRBJ2-7; unclear D gene. Deletions cut 0 bases from V and 4 bases from J, with 7 bases between. The CDR3 totals 12 residues. The germline CDR1 and CDR2 sequences are DFQATT and SNEGSKA (reference sequence). CDR3: CSARDRGYEQYF. The CDR3 DNA follows: TGCAGTGCTAGAGATCGTGGATACGAGCAGTACTTC.

The J gene is TRBJ2-2, the V gene TRBV7-6, with D hard to call. This CDR3 has 14 residues. CDR1 SGHVS and CDR2 FNYEAQ come from the germline V gene. V shed 5 bases and J shed 5 bases, with 12 bases lying between them. CDR3 nucleotide sequence: TGTGCCAGCAGCCCAGCCCCCATAACCGGGGAGCTGTTTTTT. Encoded protein: CASSPAPITGELFF.